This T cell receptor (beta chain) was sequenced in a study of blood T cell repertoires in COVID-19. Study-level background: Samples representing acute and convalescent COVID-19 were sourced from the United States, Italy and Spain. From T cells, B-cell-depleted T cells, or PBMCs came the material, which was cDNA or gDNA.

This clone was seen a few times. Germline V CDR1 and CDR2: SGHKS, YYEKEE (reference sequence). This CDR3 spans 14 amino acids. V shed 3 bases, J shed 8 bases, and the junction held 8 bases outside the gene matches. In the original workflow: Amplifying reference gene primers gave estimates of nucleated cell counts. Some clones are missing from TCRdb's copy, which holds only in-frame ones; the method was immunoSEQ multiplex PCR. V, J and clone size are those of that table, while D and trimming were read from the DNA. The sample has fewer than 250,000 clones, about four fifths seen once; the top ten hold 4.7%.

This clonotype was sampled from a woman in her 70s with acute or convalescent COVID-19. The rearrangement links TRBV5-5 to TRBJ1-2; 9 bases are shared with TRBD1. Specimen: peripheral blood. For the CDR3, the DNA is TGTGCCAGCAGCTATGTACAGGGGGCAGGAGGCTACACCTTC. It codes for CASSYVQGAGGYTF.